This TCR beta chain came from a study of T cells after yellow fever vaccination. This clonotype was picked up many times. TCRdb recomputed calls from the 5' RACE reads with MiXCR, one row per CDR3 protein. The repertoire holds some 73,000 distinct CDR3 sequences, with over 7.5% as singletons. Germline values: CDR1 MDHEN, CDR2 SYDVKM. With V trimmed by 1 base and J by 8 bases, 3 bases remained unmatched. The CDR3 consists of 14 residues. The chain carries TRBV28 and TRBJ2-1, with 9 bases that match TRBD2. The clonotype comes from a man aged 30 to 45 who received the YFV17D yellow fever vaccine. The sequencing used CD8+ T cells sorted from PBMCs, collected on the day of the yellow fever booster vaccination. The CDR3, as DNA: TGTGCCAGCAGTTTATCTAGCGGGAAGGATGAGCAGTTCTTC. This sequence encodes CASSLSSGKDEQFF. The full variable domain, with the rest looked up from reference TRBV28 and TRBJ2-1, is DVKVTQSSRYLVKRTGEKVFLECVQDMDHENMFWYRQDPGLGLRLIYFSYDVKMKEKGDIPEGYSVSREKKERFSLILESASTNQTSMYLCASSLSSGKDEQFFGPGTRLTVL.